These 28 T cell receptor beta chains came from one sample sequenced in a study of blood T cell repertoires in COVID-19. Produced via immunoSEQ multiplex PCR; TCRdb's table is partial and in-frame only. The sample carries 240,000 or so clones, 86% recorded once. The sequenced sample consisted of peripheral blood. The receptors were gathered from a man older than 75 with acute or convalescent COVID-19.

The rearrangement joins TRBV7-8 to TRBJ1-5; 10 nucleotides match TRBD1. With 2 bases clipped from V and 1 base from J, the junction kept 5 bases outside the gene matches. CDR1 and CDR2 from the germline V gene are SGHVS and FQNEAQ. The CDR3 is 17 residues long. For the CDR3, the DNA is TGTGCCAGCAGCTTATCCCCGGACAGGGGGAGCAATCAGCCCCAGCATTTT. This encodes CASSLSPDRGSNQPQHF.

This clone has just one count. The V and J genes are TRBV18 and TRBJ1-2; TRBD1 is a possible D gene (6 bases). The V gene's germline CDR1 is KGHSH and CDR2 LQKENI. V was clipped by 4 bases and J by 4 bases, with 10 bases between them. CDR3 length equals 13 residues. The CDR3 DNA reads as TGTGCCAGCTCACACAGGGAAAGCTATGGCTACACCTTC. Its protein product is CASSHRESYGYTF.

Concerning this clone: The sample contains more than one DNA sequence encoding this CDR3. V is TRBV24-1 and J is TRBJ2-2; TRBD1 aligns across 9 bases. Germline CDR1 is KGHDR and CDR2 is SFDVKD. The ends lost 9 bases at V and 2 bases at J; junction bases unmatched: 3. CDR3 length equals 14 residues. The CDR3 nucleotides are TGTGCCACCTCGGACAGGGGCAACACCGGGGAGCTGTTTTTT. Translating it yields CATSDRGNTGELFF.

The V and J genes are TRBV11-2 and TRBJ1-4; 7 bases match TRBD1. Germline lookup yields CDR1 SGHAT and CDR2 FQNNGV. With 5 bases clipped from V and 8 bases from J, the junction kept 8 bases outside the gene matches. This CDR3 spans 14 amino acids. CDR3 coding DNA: TGTGCCAGCAGCGCACAGGGGAGAGGGGAAAAACTGTTTTTT. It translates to CASSAQGRGEKLFF.

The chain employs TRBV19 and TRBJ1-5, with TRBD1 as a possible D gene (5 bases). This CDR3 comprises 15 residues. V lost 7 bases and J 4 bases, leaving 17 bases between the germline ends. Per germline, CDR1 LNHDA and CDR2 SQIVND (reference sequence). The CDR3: CASMLKQGGNQPQHF. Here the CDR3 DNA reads TGTGCCAGTATGCTGAAGCAGGGAGGGAATCAGCCCCAGCATTTT.

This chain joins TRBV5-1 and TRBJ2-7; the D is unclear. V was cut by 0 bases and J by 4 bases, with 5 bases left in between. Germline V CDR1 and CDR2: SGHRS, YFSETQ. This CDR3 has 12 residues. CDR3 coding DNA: TGCGCCAGCAGCTTGGATCGGTACGAGCAGTACTTC. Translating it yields CASSLDRYEQYF.

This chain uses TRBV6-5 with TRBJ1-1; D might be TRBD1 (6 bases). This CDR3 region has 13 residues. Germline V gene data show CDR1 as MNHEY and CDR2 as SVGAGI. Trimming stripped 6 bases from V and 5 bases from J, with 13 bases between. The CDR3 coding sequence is TGTGCCAGCAGCCAGTTTAGGGGGACTGAAGCTTTCTTT. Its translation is CASSQFRGTEAFF.

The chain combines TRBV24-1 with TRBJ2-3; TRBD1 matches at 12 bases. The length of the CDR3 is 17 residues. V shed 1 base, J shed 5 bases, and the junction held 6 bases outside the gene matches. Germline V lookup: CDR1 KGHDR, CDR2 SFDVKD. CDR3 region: CATSDLGTGGFGDTQYF. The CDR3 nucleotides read TGTGCCACCAGTGATTTAGGGACAGGGGGCTTTGGAGATACGCAGTATTTT.

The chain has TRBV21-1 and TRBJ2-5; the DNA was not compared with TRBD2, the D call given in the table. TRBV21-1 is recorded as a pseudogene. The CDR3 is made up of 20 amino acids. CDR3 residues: CASSHPPREGGEWYQETQYF. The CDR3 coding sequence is TGTGCCAGCAGCCACCCCCCCAGGGAGGGGGGCGAATGGTACCAAGAGACCCAGTACTTC.

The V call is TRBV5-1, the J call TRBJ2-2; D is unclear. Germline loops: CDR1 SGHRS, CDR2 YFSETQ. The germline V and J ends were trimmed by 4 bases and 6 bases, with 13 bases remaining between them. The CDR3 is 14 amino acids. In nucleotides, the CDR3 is TGCGCCAGCAGCCCAGTTTTGAATTCCGGGGAGCTGTTTTTT. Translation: CASSPVLNSGELFF.

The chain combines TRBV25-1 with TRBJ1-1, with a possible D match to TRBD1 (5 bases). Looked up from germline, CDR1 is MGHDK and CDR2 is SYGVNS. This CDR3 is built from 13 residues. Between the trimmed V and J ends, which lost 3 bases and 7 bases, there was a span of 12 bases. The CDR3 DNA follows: TGTGCCAGCAGTGACCCAGGGTTTATTGAAGCTTTCTTT. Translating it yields CASSDPGFIEAFF.

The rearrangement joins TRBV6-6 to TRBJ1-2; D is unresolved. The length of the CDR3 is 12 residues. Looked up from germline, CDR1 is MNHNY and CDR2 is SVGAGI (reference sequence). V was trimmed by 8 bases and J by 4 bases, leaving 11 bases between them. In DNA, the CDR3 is TGTGCCAGCGGGGAGGGTATCTATGGCTACACCTTC. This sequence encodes CASGEGIYGYTF.

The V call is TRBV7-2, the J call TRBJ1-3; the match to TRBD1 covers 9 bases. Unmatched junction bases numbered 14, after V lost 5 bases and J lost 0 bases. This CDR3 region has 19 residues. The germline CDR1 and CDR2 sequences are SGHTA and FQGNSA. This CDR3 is CASSLQGALIRSSGNTIYF. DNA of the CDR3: TGTGCCAGCAGCCTACAGGGGGCATTAATACGAAGCTCTGGAAACACCATATATTTT.

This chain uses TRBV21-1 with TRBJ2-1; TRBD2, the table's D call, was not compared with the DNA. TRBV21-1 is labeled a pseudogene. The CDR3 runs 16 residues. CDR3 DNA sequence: TGTGCCAGCAGCAAACCCCCGGGTTCAGGGACTTGGGAGCAGTTCTTC. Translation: CASSKPPGSGTWEQFF.

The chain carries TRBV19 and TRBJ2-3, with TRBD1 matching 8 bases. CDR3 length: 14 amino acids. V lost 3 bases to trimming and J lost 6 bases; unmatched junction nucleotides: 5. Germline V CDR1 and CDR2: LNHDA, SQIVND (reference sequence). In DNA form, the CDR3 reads TGTGCCAGTAGTATCCAGGGGGCGCGGGATACGCAGTATTTT. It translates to CASSIQGARDTQYF.

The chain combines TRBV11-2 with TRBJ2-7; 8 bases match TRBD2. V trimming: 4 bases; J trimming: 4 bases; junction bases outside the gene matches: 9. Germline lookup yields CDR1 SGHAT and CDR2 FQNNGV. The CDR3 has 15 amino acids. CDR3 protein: CASSWGLGGIYEQYF. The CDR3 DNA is TGTGCCAGCAGCTGGGGACTAGGGGGAATTTACGAGCAGTACTTC.

This CDR3 is CASSLPGQTTDTQYF. CDR3 nucleotide sequence: TGTGCCAGCAGCCTGCCGGGACAGACCACAGATACGCAGTATTTT. This chain joins TRBV5-8 and TRBJ2-3; TRBD1 matches 7 bases. The CDR3 sequence is 15 residues long. V shed 4 bases and J 2 bases; nucleotides not matched to a gene: 7. Germline V gene lookup returns CDR1 SGHTS and CDR2 YDEGEE.

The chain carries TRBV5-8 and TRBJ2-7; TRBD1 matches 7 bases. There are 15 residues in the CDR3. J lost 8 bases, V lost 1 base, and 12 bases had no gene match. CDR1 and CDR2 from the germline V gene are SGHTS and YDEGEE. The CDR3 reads CASSLPQTGLIKQYF. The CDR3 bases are TGTGCCAGCAGCTTGCCTCAGACAGGGCTTATTAAGCAGTACTTC.

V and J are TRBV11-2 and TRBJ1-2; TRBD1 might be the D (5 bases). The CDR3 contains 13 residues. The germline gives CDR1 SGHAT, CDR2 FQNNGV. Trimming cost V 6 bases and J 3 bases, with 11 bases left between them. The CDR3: CASRAGPDYGYTF. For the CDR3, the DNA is TGTGCCAGCAGAGCAGGGCCTGACTATGGCTACACCTTC.

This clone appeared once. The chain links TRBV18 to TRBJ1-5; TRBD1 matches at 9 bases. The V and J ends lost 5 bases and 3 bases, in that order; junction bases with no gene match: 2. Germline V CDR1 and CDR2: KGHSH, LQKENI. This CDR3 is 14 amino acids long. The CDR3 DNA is TGTGCCAGCTCAACAGGGGGCAACAATCAGCCCCAGCATTTT. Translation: CASSTGGNNQPQHF.

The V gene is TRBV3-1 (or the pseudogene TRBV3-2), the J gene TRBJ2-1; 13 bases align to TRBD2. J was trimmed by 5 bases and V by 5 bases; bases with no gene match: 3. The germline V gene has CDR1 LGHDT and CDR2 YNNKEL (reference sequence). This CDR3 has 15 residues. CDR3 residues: CASSRLAGGHNEQFF. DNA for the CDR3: TGTGCCAGCAGCAGACTAGCGGGAGGCCACAATGAGCAGTTCTTC.

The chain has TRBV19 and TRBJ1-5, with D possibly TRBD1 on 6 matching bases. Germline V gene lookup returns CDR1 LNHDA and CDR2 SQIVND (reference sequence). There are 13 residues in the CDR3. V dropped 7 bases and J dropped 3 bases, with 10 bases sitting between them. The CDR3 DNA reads TGTGCCAGTAACGACAGGTTCAATCAGCCCCAGCATTTT. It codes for CASNDRFNQPQHF.

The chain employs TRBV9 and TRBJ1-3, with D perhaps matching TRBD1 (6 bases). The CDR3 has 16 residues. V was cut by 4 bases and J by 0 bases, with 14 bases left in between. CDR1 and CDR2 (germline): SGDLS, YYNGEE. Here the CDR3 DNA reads TGTGCCAGCAGCCCGGACAGTCCCAGCTCTGGAAACACCATATATTTT. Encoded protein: CASSPDSPSSGNTIYF. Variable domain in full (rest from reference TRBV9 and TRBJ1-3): DSGVTQTPKHLITATGQRVTLRCSPRSGDLSVYWYQQSLDQGLQFLIQYYNGEERAKGNILERFSAQQFPDLHSELNLSSLELGDSALYFCASSPDSPSSGNTIYFGEGSWLTVV.

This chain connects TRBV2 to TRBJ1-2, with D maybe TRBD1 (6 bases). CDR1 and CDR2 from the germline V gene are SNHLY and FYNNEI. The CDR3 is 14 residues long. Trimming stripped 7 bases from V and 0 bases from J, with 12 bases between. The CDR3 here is CASTPQGSNYGYTF. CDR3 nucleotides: TGTGCCAGCACCCCACAGGGTTCTAACTATGGCTACACCTTC.

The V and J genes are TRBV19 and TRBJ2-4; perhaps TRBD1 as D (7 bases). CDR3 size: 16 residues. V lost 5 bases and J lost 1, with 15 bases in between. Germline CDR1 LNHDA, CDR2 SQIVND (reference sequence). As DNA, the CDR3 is TGTGCCAGTAGTCCAGGGGGACTCGGGGCCAAAAACATTCAGTACTTC. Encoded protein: CASSPGGLGAKNIQYF.

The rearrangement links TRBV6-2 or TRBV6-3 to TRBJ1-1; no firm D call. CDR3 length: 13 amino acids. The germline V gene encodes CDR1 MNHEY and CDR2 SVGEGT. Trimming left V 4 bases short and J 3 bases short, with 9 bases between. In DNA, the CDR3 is TGTGCCAGCAGTTCGCACAGAGACACTGAAGCTTTCTTT. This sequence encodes CASSSHRDTEAFF.

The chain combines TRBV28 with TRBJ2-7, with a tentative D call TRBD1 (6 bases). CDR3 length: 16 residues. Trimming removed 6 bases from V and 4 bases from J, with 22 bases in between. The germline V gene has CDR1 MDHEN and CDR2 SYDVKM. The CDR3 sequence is CASRPQVGRGLYEQYF. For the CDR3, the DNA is TGTGCCAGCAGGCCCCAGGTGGGCAGGGGCCTATACGAGCAGTACTTC.

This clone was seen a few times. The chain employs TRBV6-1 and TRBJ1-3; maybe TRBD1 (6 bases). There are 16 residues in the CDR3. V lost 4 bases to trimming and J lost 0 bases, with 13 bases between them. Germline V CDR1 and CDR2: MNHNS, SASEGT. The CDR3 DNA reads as TGTGCCAGCAGTGGCGGACAGACGCTCTCTGGAAACACCATATATTTT. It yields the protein CASSGGQTLSGNTIYF.